What follows is one T cell receptor (beta chain) and its context. Judged by its sample share, this clonotype qualifies as medium-sized (0.01 to 0.1%). Its antigen specificity is not known. No base quality values were provided; no much bigger clone lies one nucleotide off. The study described a robust, sensitive protocol for amplifying, sequencing and analyzing TCRs, using 3' ligation of a UMI-containing oligonucleotide to TCR cDNA. For whole blood analysis, approximately 2.6 ml of peripheral blood was drawn from adult healthy volunteers into Tempus tubes, and RNA was extracted according to the manufacturer's instructions. Total RNA was used without cell sorting and was treated with RQ1 DNase before reverse transcription, with a target input of roughly 1 to 1,100 ng. Skin biopsy and whole blood libraries were made to test pipeline robustness in samples where T cells form a minority population. This sample was taken from a study of naive and memory T cell subsets listed by TCRdb under 2017. Background for the entire study: The figure summarizing the skin biopsy and whole blood samples listed about 10 blood donors, 7 tuberculin skin test biopsies and 3 saline control biopsies. PCR2 was typically a SYBR Green qPCR stopped at a set threshold; low-input samples could instead use end-point PCR (roughly 6 cycles). General conclusions and limits of the study: The RNA-based method was acknowledged as potentially sensitive to TCR transcript changes with T cell activation and differentiation.

Libraries were prepared through UMI-ligation and nested PCR. The ligated cDNA was amplified by four rounds of PCR, in which nested alpha and beta constant region primers were used together with the SP2 primer. TCR RNA was reverse transcribed with SuperScript IV using alpha and beta constant region primers for the blood and skin samples. T4 RNA ligase 1 was used to ligate an oligonucleotide containing the Illumina SP2 primer and a UMI to the 3' end of the cDNA. The 12-nucleotide UMI was composed of two random hexamers separated by an eight-base spacer, which was included to prevent hairpin formation. From the second PCR onward, TCR alpha and beta chain libraries were processed separately, and dual indexing was applied for multiplexing. After pooling, the indexed libraries were analyzed by capillary electrophoresis and sequenced on either an Illumina MiSeq or NextSeq. Libraries were spiked with PhiX DNA at about 5-7.5% so that base diversity was increased and cluster recognition was improved. The paper's data handling went like this. UMIs were extracted from read 2 by Demultiplexor and combined with the TCR sequence from read 1, and reads were split according to sample indices. Decombinator identified V and J genes and V-J junctions and gave each TCR a five-part identifier that included V and J deletions. Collapsinator relied on UMIs to correct both sequencing errors and PCR amplification heterogeneity, producing a UMI-based abundance for each TCR. Identifiers were converted to nucleotide sequence by CDR3Translator and translated to amino acids, and CDR3 regions were extracted on the basis of terminal motifs. Error-corrected counts of alpha and beta TCRs from blood and skin were compared after being normalized to the amount of input RNA. TCRdb redid the processing of the public reads, applying fastp at Q25 and MiXCR, and retained in-frame beta chains. CDR3 protein sequences are deduplicated, and each keeps its most common genes and DNA. V and J calls and clone size were set by TCRdb, not the authors. For this sample there are about 25,000 distinct CDR3 sequences; under 6.5% appear just once. Jointly, the top ten make up roughly 6.8% of the sample.

The germline V gene sets CDR1 to SQVTM and CDR2 to ANQGSEA. From cysteine to phenylalanine, the CDR3 is 13 amino acids long. The sequence is cut down to CDR3 DNA, 39 bases in frame from base 1. V loses 5 bases of germline sequence and J loses 4 bases, and the interval between the two ends is 14 bases. This sequence uses TRBV29-1 and TRBJ1-2; the D gene assignment is ambiguous. The sequence was obtained from an adult in good health. The sample comprised blood. In nucleotides, the sequence is TGCAGCGTTCGCGAGGAGGGTACCTATGGCTACACCTTC. It is translated as CSVREEGTYGYTF.